This T cell receptor (beta chain) was captured by sequencing in a study of response to subunit inactivated influenza vaccine. The study, taken as a whole, reports: Each seasonal influenza vaccination, the authors suggested, recruits few new T cells.

A note on this clonotype: The target antigen is unknown.

TCRdb re-derived calls from the RT-PCR reads in MiXCR, one entry per CDR3 protein. The table has hundreds of thousands of distinct CDR3 sequences, approximately 18% seen once. V lost 0 bases to trimming and J lost 10 bases; unmatched junction nucleotides: 8. CDR1 ENHRY and CDR2 SYGVKD come from the germline V gene. The CDR3 spans 17 residues. This receptor was identified in a man aged 45-65 years who received an inactivated influenza vaccine. The specimen was PBMCs from blood, collected about 5 days after vaccination. This chain joins TRBV10-3 and TRBJ2-1; 14 nucleotides match TRBD2. CDR3 nucleotide sequence: TGTGCCATCAGTGAGTCTCCGGGACTAGCGGGAGACAGGGAGCAGTTCTTC. Translated, it gives CAISESPGLAGDREQFF.